The 2 T cell receptor beta chains presented below share a single source sample, sequenced in a study of blood T cell repertoires in COVID-19. Assay used: immunoSEQ multiplex PCR; TCRdb lists only in-frame clones, some missing. The profile shows approximately 350,000 clones, approximately 82% of them singletons. The sample was peripheral blood. The receptors derive from a man aged 25-40 years with active or convalescent COVID-19.

The rearrangement joins TRBV7-9 to TRBJ1-1; the D is unclear. CDR3 size: 15 residues. Looked up from germline, CDR1 is SEHNR and CDR2 is FQNEAQ (reference sequence). V lost 0 bases and J 5 bases, leaving 13 bases between the germline ends. The CDR3: CASSLAPTPMTEAFF. CDR3 bases: TGTGCCAGCAGCTTAGCACCCACACCGATGACTGAAGCTTTCTTT.

The chain has TRBV7-8 and TRBJ2-7, with D possibly being TRBD1 (5 bases). Germline CDR1 is SGHVS and CDR2 is FQNEAQ. Trimming removed 6 bases from V and 5 bases from J, with 23 bases in between. This CDR3 is built from 16 residues. CDR3 DNA: TGTGCCAGCAGTGAAGGGGCACGCAGGGTCAACCACGAGCAGTACTTC. Protein: CASSEGARRVNHEQYF.